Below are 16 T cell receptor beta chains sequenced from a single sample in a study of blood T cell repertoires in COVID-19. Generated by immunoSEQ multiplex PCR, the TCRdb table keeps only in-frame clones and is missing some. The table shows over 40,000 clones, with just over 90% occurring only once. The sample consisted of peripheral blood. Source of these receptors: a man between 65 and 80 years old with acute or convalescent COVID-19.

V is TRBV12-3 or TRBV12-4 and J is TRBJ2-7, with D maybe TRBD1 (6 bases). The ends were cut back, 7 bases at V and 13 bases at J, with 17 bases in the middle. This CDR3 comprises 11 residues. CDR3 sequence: CASTFQGPTYF. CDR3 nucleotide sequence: TGTGCCAGCACCTTTCAGGGGCCCACTTACTTC.

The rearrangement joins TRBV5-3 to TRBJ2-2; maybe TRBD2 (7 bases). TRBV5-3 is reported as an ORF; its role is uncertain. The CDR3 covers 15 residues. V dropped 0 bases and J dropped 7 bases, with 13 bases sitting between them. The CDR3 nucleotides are TGTGCCAGAAGCTTGGTCGGGGGGCAAGGCGGGGAGCTGTTTTTT. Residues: CARSLVGGQGGELFF.

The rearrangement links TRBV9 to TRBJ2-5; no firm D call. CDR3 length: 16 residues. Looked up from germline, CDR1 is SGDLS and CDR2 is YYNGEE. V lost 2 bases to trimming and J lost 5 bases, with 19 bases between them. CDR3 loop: CASSVTGFPQVETQYF. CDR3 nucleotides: TGTGCCAGCAGCGTCACTGGTTTCCCTCAGGTCGAGACCCAGTACTTC.

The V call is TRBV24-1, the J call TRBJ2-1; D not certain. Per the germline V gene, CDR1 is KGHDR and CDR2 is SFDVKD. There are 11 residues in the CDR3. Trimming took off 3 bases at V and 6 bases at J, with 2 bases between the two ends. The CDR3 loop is CATSDRNEQFF. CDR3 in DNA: TGTGCCACCAGTGATCGCAATGAGCAGTTCTTC.

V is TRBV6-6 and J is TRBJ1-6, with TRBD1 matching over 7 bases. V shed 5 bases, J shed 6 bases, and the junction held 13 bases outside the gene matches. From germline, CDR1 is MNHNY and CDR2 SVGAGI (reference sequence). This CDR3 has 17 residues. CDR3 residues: CASSGSFPGQSNSPLHF. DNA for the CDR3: TGTGCCAGCAGTGGATCTTTCCCGGGACAGAGTAATTCACCCCTCCACTTT.

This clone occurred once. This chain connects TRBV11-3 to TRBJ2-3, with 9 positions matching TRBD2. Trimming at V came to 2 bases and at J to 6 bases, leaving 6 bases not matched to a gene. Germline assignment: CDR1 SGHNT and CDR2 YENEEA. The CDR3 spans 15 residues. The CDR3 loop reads CASSLRRGGGDTQYF. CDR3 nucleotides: TGTGCCAGCAGCTTAAGGCGGGGGGGAGGGGATACGCAGTATTTT.

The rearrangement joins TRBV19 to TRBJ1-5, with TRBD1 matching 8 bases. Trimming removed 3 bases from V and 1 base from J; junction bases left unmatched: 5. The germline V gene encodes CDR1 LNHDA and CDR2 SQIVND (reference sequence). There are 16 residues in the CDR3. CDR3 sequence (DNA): TGTGCCAGTAGTATTCGGACAGGGAGGAGCAATCAGCCCCAGCATTTT. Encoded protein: CASSIRTGRSNQPQHF.

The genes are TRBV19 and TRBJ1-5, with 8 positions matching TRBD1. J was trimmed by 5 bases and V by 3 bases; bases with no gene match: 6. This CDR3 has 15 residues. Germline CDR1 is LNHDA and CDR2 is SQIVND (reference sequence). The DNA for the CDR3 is TGTGCCAGTAGTATTCAACAGGGGGGAGATCAGCCCCAGCATTTT. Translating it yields CASSIQQGGDQPQHF.

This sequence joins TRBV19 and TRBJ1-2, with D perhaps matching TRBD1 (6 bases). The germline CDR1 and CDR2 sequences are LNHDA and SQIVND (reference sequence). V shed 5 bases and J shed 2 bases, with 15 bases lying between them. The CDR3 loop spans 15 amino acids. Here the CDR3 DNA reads TGTGCCAGTAGTCCCCCGGACAGCTACAACTATGGCTACACCTTC. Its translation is CASSPPDSYNYGYTF. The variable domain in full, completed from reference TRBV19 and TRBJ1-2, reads DGGITQSPKYLFRKEGQNVTLSCEQNLNHDAMYWYRQDPGQGLRLIYYSQIVNDFQKGDIAEGYSVSREKKESFPLTVTSAQKNPTAFYLCASSPPDSYNYGYTFGSGTRLTVV.

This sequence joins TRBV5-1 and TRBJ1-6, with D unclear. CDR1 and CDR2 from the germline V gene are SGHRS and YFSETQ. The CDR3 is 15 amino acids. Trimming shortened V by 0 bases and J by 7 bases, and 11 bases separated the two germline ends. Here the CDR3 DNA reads TGCGCCAGCAGCTTGGACCCCACATTAAATTCACCCCTCCACTTT. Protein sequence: CASSLDPTLNSPLHF.

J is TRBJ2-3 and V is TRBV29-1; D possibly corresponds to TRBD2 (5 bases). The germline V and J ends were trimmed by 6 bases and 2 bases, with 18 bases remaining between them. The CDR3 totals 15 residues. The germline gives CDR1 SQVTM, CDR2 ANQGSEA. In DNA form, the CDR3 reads TGCAGCGTCCTTCTAGGGAGACTCCCCACAGATACGCAGTATTTT. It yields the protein CSVLLGRLPTDTQYF.

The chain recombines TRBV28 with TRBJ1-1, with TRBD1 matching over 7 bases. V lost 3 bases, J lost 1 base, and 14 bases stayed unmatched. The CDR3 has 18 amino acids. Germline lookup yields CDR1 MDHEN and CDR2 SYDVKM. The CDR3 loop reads CASSLVSGGRGWNTEAFF. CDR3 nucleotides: TGTGCCAGCAGTTTGGTTTCCGGTGGCAGGGGGTGGAACACTGAAGCTTTCTTT.

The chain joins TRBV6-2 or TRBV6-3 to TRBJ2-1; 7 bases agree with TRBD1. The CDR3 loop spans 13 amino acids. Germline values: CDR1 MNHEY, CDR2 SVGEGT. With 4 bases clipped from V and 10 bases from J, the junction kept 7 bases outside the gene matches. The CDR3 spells CASSSLGQDEQFF. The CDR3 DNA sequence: TGTGCCAGCAGTTCCCTCGGACAGGACGAGCAGTTCTTC.

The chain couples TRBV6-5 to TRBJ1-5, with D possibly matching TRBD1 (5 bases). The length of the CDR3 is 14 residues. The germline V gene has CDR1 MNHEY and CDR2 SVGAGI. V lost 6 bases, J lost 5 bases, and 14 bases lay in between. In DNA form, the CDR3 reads TGTGCCAGCAGCCTTCAGGGCCCGCATCAGCCCCAGCATTTT. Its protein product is CASSLQGPHQPQHF.

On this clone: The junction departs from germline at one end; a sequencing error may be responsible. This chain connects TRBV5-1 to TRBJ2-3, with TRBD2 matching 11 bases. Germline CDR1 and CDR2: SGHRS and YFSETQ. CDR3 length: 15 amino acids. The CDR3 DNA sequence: TGCGCCAGCAGCTTTCTAGCGGGGGGCACATATACGCAGTATTTT. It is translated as CASSFLAGGTYTQYF.

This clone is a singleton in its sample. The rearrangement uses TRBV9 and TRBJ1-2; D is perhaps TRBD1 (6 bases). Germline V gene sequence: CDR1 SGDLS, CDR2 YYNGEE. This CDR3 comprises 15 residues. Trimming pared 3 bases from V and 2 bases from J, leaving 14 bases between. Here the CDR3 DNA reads TGTGCCAGCAGCGCCCAAAACAGGGTGAACTATGGCTACACCTTC. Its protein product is CASSAQNRVNYGYTF.